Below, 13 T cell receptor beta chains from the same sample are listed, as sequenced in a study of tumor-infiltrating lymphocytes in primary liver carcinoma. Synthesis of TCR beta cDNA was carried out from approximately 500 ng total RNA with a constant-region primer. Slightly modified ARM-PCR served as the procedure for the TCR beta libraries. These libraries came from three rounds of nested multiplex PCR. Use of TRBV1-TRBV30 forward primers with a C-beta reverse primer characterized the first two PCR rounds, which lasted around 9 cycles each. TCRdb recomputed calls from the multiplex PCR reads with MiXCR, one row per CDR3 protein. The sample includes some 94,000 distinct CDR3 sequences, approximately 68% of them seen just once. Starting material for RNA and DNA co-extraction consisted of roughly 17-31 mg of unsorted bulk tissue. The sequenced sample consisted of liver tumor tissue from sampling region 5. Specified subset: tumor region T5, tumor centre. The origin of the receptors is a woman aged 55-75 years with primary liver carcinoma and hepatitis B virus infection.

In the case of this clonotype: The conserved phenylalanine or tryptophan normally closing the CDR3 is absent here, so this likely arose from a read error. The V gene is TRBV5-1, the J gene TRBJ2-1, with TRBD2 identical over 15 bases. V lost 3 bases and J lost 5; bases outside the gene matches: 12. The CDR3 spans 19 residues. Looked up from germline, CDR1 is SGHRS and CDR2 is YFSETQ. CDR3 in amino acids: CASSWGTSGRWRGNNEQFL. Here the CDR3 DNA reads TGCGCCAGCAGCTGGGGGACTAGCGGGAGGTGGAGGGGTAACAATGAGCAGTTCTTA.

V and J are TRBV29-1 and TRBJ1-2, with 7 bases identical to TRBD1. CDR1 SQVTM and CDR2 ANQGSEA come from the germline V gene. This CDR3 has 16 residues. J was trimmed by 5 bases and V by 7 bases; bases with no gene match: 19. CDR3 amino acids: CSADPRTGLVTYGYTF. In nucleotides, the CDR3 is TGCAGCGCTGACCCGCGGACAGGACTCGTCACATATGGCTACACCTTC.

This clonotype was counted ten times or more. CDR3 nucleotide sequence: TGTGCCAGCAGTTCTTCCGGGACCCAGACCTACGAGCAGTACTTC. It encodes CASSSSGTQTYEQYF. The V call is TRBV6-5, the J call TRBJ2-7, with D possibly being TRBD1 or TRBD2 (5 bases each). Germline CDR1 is MNHEY and CDR2 is SVGAGI. This CDR3 comprises 15 residues. V lost 4 bases and J lost 2, with 15 bases in between.

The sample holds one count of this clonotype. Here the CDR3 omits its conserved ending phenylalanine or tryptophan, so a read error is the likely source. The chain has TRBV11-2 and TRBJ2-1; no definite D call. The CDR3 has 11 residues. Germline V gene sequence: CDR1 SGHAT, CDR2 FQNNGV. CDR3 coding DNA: TGTGCCAGCGGCTTACAGAATGAGCAGTTCTCC. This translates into CASGLQNEQFS.

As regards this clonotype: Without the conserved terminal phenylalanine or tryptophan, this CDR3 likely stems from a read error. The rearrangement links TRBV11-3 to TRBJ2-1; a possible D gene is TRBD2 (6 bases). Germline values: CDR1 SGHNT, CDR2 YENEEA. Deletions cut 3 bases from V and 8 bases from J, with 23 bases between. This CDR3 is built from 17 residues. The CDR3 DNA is TGTGCCAGCAGCTTGGGTTGGGGGGAGTTGGGTGTCGATGAGCAGTTCTTA. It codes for CASSLGWGELGVDEQFL.

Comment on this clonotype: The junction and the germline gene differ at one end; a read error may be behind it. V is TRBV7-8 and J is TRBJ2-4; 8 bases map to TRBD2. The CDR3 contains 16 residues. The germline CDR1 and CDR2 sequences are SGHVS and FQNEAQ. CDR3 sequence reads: CASNLLGGRTENIQYF. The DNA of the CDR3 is TGTGCCAGCAACTTATTGGGCGGGAGGACCGAGAACATTCAGTACTTC.

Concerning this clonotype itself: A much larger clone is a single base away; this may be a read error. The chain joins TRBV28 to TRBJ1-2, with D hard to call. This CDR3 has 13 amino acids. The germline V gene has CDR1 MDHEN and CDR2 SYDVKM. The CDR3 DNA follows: TGTGCCAGCAGTGATGGGGAACCCTATGGCCACACCTTC. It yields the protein CASSDGEPYGHTF.

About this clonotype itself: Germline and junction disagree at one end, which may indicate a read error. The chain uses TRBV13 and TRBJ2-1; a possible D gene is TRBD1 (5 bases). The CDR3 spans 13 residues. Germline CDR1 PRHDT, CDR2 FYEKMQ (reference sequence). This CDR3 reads CAGSLGRANVQFF. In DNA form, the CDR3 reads TGTGCCGGCAGCTTAGGCAGGGCCAATGTGCAGTTCTTC.

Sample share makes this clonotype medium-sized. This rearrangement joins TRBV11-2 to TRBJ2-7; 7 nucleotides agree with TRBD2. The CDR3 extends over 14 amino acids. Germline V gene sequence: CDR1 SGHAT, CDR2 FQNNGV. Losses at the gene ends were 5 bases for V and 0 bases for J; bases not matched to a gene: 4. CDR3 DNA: TGTGCCAGCAGCCACGGGACTACCTCCTACGAGCAGTACTTC. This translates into CASSHGTTSYEQYF.

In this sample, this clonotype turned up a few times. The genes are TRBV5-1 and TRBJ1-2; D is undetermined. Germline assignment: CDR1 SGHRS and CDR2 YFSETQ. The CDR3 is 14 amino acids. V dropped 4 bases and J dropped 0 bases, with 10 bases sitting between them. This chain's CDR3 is CASSPRAANYGYTF. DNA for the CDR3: TGCGCCAGCAGCCCAAGGGCAGCTAACTATGGCTACACCTTC. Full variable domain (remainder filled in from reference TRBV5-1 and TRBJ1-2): KAGVTQTPRYLIKTRGQQVTLSCSPISGHRSVSWYQQTPGQGLQFLFEYFSETQRNKGNFPGRFSGRQFSNSRSEMNVSTLELGDSALYLCASSPRAANYGYTFGSGTRLTVV.

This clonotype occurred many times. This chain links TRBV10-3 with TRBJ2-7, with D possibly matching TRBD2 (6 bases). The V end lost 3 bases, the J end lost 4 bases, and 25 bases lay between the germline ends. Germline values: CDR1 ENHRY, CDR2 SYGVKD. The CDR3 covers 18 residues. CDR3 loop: CAISDRGQGGSSRYEQYF. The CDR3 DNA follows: TGTGCCATCAGTGACAGAGGCCAGGGAGGTTCTAGTCGGTACGAGCAGTACTTC.

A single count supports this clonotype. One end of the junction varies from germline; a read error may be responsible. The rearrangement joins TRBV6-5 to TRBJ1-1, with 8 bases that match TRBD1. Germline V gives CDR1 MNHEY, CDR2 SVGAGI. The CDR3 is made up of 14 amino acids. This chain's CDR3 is CGSSSQGANTKAFF. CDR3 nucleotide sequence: TGTGGCAGCAGTTCGCAGGGGGCGAACACTAAAGCTTTCTTT.

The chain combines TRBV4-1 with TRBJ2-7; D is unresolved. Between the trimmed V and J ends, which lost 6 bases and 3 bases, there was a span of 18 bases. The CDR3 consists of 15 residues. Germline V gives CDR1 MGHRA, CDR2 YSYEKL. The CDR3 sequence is CASSPLERVIYEQYF. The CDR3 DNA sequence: TGCGCCAGCAGTCCCCTAGAAAGGGTTATCTACGAGCAGTACTTC.